In its sample, the clone carrying this T cell receptor beta chain was seen a few times. These data originate in a study of patients and donors after allogeneic stem cell transplantation. Via MiXCR, TCRdb re-called the RT-PCR reads, giving one row per CDR3 protein. The sample yields around 150,000 distinct CDR3 sequences, approximately 40% seen once. CDR3 size: 13 residues. V lost 6 bases to trimming and J lost 3 bases, with 11 bases between them. The germline V gene has CDR1 MNHNS and CDR2 SASEGT. The gene calls are TRBV6-1 and TRBJ1-2; D is uncertain. The sequenced sample was blood, either unsorted or a sorted T cell fraction (not recorded which). This sequence originates from a human donor who was either an allogeneic HSCT recipient or a stem cell or donor lymphocyte infusion donor (not recorded which). It is not recorded whose cells these are; they may come from a transplant donor. The CDR3 sequence: CASRPSGDYGYTF. The DNA of the CDR3 is TGTGCCAGCAGACCGTCGGGCGACTATGGCTACACCTTC.